This T cell receptor (beta chain) was identified during a study of control samples from healthy donors and cancer patients. CDR3 length: 12 amino acids. The germline V gene has CDR1 LNHDA and CDR2 SQIVND (reference sequence). The V gene lost 4 bases and the J gene lost 2 bases, with 6 bases spanning the gap. Sequencing used immunoSEQ multiplex PCR; TCRdb keeps in-frame clones, though not all of them. The profile shows 150,000 to 200,000 clones, 80% to 90% of them singletons. The rearrangement uses TRBV19 and TRBJ2-7; D gene uncertain. The source of this sequence is a woman in her 30s in good health. The sequencing input was blood. The CDR3 region is CASSTPPYEQYF. The CDR3 DNA follows: TGTGCCAGTAGTACTCCTCCCTACGAGCAGTACTTC.